The clone carrying this T cell receptor (beta chain) was counted a few times. Its antigen remains unidentified. The data derive from a study of T cell repertoires in cytomegalovirus infection. Study-wide results and limits: HLA-C-restricted, CMV-specific TCR beta clonotypes were dominant ex vivo.

TCRdb reprocessed the reads with MiXCR, giving one entry per CDR3 protein. Of about 770,000 distinct CDR3 sequences listed, about 28% were seen once; the top ten hold less than 15%. Germline CDR1 reads SGHVS; CDR2 reads FNYEAQ. The CDR3 sequence is 17 residues long. V dropped 4 bases and J dropped 4; count of bases not matched to a gene: 13. The J gene is TRBJ1-3, the V gene TRBV7-6; 7 bases line up with TRBD1. Sequenced material: cultured CD8+ T cells from PBMCs, taken from culture after CMV antigen stimulation. The sequence was obtained from a human donor in good health (CMV status not recorded). Some clones in this sample may be carry-over from other donors' samples. The CDR3 sequence is CASSSTETGAGGNTIYF. CDR3 coding DNA: TGTGCCAGCAGCTCAACTGAAACAGGGGCGGGAGGAAACACCATATATTTT. Filled out from reference TRBV7-6 and TRBJ1-3, the complete variable domain reads GAGVSQSPRYKVTKRGQDVALRCDPISGHVSLYWYRQALGQGPEFLTYFNYEAQQDKSGLPNDRFSAERPEGSISTLTIQRTEQRDSAMYRCASSSTETGAGGNTIYFGEGSWLTVV.